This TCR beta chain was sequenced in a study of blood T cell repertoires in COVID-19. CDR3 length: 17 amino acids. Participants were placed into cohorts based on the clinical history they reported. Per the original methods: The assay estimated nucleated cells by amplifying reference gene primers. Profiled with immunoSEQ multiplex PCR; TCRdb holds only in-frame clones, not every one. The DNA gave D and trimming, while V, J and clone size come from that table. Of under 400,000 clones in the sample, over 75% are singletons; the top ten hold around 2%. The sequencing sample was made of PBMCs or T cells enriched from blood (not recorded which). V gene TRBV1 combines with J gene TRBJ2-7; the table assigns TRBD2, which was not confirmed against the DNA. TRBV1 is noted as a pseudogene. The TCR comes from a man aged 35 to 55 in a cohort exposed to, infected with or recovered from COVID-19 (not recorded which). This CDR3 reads CTSSQDADNSGTYEQYF. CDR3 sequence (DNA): TGCACCAGCAGCCAGGATGCTGATAATAGCGGGACCTACGAGCAGTACTTC.